The clone carrying this T cell receptor (beta chain) turned up a few times. PCR was performed a second time for roughly 7 to 11 cycles using a sample-barcoded 5' primer and a J-beta primer mix. TCRdb itself ran the 5' RACE reads through MiXCR, one entry per CDR3 protein. The table shows 800,000 to 950,000 distinct CDR3 sequences, with under 35% occurring only once. The data derive from a study of blood T cells in healthy people across ages. CDR1 and CDR2 from the germline V gene are SGDLS and YYNGEE. V gave up 1 base and J gave up 4 bases, with 9 bases separating them. The CDR3 runs to 14 residues. These same data were also listed under a study on T cells of mothers and their children.

The chain uses TRBV9 and TRBJ2-1; the D is unclear. Input material: blood. This receptor was taken from a woman aged 40 to 55 in good health. CDR3 in amino acids: CASSVSDGYNEQFF. Here the CDR3 DNA reads TGTGCCAGCAGCGTATCTGACGGGTACAATGAGCAGTTCTTC.